The clone carrying this T cell receptor (beta chain) has a handful of counts. The method was immunoSEQ multiplex PCR; TCRdb's version includes in-frame clones alone and lacks a portion of them. This repertoire shows tens of thousands of clones, 86% found once; its top ten account for roughly 7%. Trimming removed 5 bases from V and 0 bases from J, with 11 bases in between. The CDR3 covers 15 residues. Germline V CDR1 and CDR2: GTSNPN, SVGIG (reference sequence). The data belong to a study of T cells in localized non-small cell lung cancer. Sequencing used peripheral blood, obtained before any cancer treatment. This chain links TRBV30 with TRBJ1-6; a possible D gene is TRBD1 (6 bases). The TCR sequence derives from a woman aged 18-49 years with stage III lung adenocarcinoma. As DNA, the CDR3 is TGTGCCTGGGCACAGGGTAGCTCCTATAATTCACCCCTCCACTTT. This translates into CAWAQGSSYNSPLHF.